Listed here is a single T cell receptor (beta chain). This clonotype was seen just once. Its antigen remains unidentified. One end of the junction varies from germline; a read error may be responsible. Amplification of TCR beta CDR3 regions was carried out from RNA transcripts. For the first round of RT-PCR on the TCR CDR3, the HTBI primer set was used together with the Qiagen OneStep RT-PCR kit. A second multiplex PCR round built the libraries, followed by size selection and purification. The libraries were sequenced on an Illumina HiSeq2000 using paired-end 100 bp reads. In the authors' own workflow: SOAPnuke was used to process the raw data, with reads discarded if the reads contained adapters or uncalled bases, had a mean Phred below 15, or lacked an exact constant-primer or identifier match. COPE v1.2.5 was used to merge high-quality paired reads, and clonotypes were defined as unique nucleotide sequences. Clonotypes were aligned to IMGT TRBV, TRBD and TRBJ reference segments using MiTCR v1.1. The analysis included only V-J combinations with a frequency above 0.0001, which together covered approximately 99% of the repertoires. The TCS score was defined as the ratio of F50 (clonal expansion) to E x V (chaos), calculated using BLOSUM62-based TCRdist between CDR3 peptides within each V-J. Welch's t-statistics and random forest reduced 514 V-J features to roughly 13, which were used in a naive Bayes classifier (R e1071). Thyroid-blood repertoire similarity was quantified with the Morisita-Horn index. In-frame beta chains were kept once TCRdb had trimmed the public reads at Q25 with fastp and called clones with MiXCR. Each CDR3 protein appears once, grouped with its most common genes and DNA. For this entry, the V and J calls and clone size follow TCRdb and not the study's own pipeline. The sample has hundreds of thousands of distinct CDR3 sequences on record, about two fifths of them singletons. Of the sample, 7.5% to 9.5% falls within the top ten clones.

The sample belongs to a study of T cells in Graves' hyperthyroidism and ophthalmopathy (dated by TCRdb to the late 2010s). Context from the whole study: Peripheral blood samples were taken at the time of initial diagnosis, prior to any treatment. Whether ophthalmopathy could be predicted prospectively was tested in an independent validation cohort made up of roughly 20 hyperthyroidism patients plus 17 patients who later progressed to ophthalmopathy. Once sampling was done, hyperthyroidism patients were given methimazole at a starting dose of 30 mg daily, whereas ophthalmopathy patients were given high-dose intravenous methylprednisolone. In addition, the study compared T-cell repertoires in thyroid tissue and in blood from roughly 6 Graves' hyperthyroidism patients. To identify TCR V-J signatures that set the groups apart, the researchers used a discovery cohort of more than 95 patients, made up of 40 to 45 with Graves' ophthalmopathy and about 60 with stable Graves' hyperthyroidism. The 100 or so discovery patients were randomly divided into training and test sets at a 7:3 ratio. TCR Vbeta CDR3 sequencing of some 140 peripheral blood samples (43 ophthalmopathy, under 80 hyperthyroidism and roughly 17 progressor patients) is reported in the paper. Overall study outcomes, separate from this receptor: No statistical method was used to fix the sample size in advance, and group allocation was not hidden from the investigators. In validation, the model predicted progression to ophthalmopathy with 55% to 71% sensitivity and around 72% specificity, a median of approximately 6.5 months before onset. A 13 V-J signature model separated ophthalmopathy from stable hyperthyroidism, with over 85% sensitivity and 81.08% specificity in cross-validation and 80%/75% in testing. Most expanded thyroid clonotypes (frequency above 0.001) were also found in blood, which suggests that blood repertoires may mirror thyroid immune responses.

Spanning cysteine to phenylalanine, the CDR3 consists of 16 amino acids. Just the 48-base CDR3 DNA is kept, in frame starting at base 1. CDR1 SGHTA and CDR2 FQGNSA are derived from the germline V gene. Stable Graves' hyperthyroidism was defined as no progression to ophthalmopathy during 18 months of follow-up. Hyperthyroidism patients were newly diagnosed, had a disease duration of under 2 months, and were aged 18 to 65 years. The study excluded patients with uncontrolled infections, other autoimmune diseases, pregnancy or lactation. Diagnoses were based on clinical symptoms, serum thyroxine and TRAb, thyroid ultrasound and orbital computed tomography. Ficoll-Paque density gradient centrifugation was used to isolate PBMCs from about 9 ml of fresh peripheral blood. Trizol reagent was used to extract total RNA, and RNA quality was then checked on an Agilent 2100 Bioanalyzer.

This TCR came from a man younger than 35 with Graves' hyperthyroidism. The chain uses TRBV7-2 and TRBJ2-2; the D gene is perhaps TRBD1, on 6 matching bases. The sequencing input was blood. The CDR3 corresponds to CASSQTRPTGPGELFF. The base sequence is TGCGCCAGCAGCCAAACCCGCCCCACAGGGCCCGGGGAGCTGTTTTTT.